A single sample is the source of the 3 T cell receptor beta chains below, sequenced in a study of monozygotic twins with inflammatory bowel disease. Using the 5' RACE reads, TCRdb records one entry per CDR3 protein without DNA. This sample carries more than 300,000 distinct CDR3 sequences, with 2.6% going to the ten biggest clones. Sequenced sample: blood. The receptors here all came from a human donor with ulcerative colitis or Crohn's disease, or a healthy co-twin of an affected twin (not recorded which).

The chain is built from TRBV27 and TRBJ1-5. CDR3 size: 15 residues. Germline V gene data show CDR1 as MNHEY and CDR2 as SMNVEV (reference sequence). This CDR3 is CASRLSRVPSQPQHF.

The chain combines TRBV20-1 with TRBJ1-1. Germline V lookup: CDR1 DFQATT, CDR2 SNEGSKA (reference sequence). The CDR3 is 12 residues long. The CDR3 sequence: CSARWWNTEAFF.

J is TRBJ1-5 and V is TRBV20-1; the D gene TCRdb calls, TRBD1, cannot be checked with no DNA. Germline CDR1 and CDR2: DFQATT and SNEGSKA (reference sequence). The CDR3 covers 13 residues. CDR3 residues: CSAYSGGDQPQHF.